The 5 T cell receptor beta chains below were found in one sample sequenced in a study of OX40 agonist ivuxolimab in advanced cancers. Clones were sequenced by immunoSEQ multiplex PCR, and TCRdb holds only the in-frame ones, with some missing. The table records about 50,000 clones, 70% to 80% of them present only once. Sample: CD4+ or CD8+ T cells sorted from blood, taken in a trial of the OX40 agonist ivuxolimab. The receptor set was obtained from an adult with an advanced solid tumor such as melanoma, head and neck, liver or kidney cancer.

This sequence joins TRBV7-9 and TRBJ2-5; D is unresolved. Germline V lookup: CDR1 SEHNR, CDR2 FQNEAQ (reference sequence). V dropped 3 bases and J dropped 1 base, with 9 bases sitting between them. The CDR3 is 14 amino acids. The CDR3 region has the DNA TGTGCCAGCAGCTTTGAACGGAGCCAAGAGACCCAGTACTTC. Its translation is CASSFERSQETQYF.

The sample holds a few counts of this clone. The gene calls are TRBV6-4 and TRBJ2-3, with TRBD2 matching over 8 bases. From germline, CDR1 is MRHNA and CDR2 SNTAGT. The CDR3 extends over 14 amino acids. Trimming at V came to 6 bases and at J to 6 bases, leaving 8 bases not matched to a gene. This CDR3 is CASRRSGGSDTQYF. The CDR3 DNA sequence: TGTGCCAGCAGAAGGAGCGGGGGTTCGGATACGCAGTATTTT.

This chain links TRBV7-3 with TRBJ2-7, with D possibly called TRBD1 or TRBD2 (5 bases each). CDR3 length: 13 amino acids. Germline V gene data show CDR1 as SGHTA and CDR2 as FQGTGA. V lost 0 bases to trimming and J lost 5 bases, with 8 bases between them. CDR3 DNA sequence: TGTGCCAGCAGCTTAACCCCGGGGCACGAGCAGTACTTC. Its translation is CASSLTPGHEQYF.

The chain carries TRBV7-8 and TRBJ1-5, with D hard to call. Trimming left V 1 base short and J 5 bases short, with 12 bases between. The V gene's germline CDR1 is SGHVS and CDR2 FQNEAQ. This CDR3 comprises 15 residues. The DNA of the CDR3 is TGTGCCAGCAGCTTAGTTCACGGCAGAGATCAGCCCCAGCATTTT. It translates to CASSLVHGRDQPQHF.

This chain joins TRBV28 and TRBJ2-7; TRBD1 is a possible D gene (5 bases). Per the germline V gene, CDR1 is MDHEN and CDR2 is SYDVKM. V lost 5 bases and J 4 bases, leaving 24 bases between the germline ends. The CDR3 runs 17 residues. CDR3 nucleotide sequence: TGTGCCAGCAGTCCCCTCGGCAGGGCCAAATCCCTTTACGAGCAGTACTTC. It specifies CASSPLGRAKSLYEQYF.